Sequencing of this T cell receptor (beta chain) was carried out in a study of T cell repertoires in ileal Crohn's disease. Germline lookup yields CDR1 LNHDA and CDR2 SQIVND (reference sequence). The junction had 8 bases not matched to a gene; V was cut back by 6 bases and J by 3 bases. The CDR3 length is 15 residues. Sequencing was performed with immunoSEQ multiplex PCR; in TCRdb, only in-frame clones are kept and a portion is missing. The top ten clones hold about 4.4% of a sample with some 20,000 clones, around 70% of them seen once. Time point defined: neoterminal ileum biopsy at postoperative endoscopy, about 6 months after surgery. Notes on this clone: Its antigen is not identified.

General study results and limits: Clonal expansions were more frequent in active smokers than non-smokers at surgery.

The sample taken for sequencing was ileal tissue. This TCR derives from an adult with Crohn's disease. This rearrangement joins TRBV19 to TRBJ2-7; 10 bases align to TRBD2. The CDR3, as DNA: TGTGCCAGTAGCCTCAGGACTAGCGGTATCTACGAGCAGTACTTC. Amino acids: CASSLRTSGIYEQYF.